The entry below describes one TCR beta chain. Its antigen remains unidentified. The sample is drawn from a study of cytomegalovirus exposure and HLA in healthy donors. Study observations and caveats: In the analysis, some V segments, TRBV6-2 and TRBV6-3 included, were excluded as indistinguishable.

The study ran its PCR with 60 Vbeta and 13 Jbeta primers. Generated by immunoSEQ multiplex PCR, the TCRdb table keeps only in-frame clones and is missing some. The sample carries some 200,000 clones, roughly 80% recorded once. This CDR3 has 14 amino acids. Unmatched junction bases numbered 4, after V lost 2 bases and J lost 10 bases. The germline CDR1 and CDR2 sequences are SGHNT and YYREEE (reference sequence). The sample taken for sequencing was PBMCs. The chain uses TRBV5-4 and TRBJ1-6; TRBD1 aligns across 9 bases. The receptor was isolated from a man aged 45-65 years in good health and CMV-seronegative. CDR3 loop: CASSFSGTGSPLHF. CDR3 DNA: TGTGCCAGCAGCTTCTCAGGGACAGGGTCACCCCTCCACTTT.